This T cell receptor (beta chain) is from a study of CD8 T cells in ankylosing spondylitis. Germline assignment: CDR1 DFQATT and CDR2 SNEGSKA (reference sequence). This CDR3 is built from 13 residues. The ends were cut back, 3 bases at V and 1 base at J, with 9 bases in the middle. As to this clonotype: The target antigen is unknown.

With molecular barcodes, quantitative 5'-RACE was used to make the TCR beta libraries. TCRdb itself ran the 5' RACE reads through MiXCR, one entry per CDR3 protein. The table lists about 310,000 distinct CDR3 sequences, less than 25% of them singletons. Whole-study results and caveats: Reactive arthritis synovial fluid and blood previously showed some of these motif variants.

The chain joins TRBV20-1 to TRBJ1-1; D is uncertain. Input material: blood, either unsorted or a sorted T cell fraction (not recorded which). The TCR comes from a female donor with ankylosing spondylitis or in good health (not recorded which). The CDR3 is CSARGFRNTEAFF. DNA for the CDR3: TGCAGTGCTAGGGGATTTCGGAACACTGAAGCTTTCTTT.